These T cell receptor beta chains were read from a single sample in a study of response to subunit inactivated influenza vaccine. TCRdb itself ran the RT-PCR reads through MiXCR, one entry per CDR3 protein. Of under 850,000 distinct CDR3 sequences listed, approximately 17% are singletons. Specimen: PBMCs from blood, collected less than 6 days after vaccination. The receptors come from a man over 45 who received an inactivated influenza vaccine. The CDR3 runs from the conserved cysteine through the conserved F or W. A D gene is named only where the DNA matches it firmly. The listing skips clone size in some rows; elsewhere it reads once, few, many or a size class.

v_gene	j_gene	abundance	d_gene	CDR3nt	CDR3aa
TRBV12-3/TRBV12-4	TRBJ1-2	NA	NA	TGTGCCAGCAGCATCACAGGGAGTGGAGGCTACACCTTC	CASSITGSGGYTF
TRBV27	TRBJ2-5	few	NA	TGTGCCAGCAGTTTATCAATTTCGCACGAGACCCAGTACTTC	CASSLSISHETQYF
TRBV15	TRBJ1-2	NA	NA	TGTGCCACCAGCAGAGGAGGTGGGGCGCTCGGTCCTACGGTGCTCGGCTACACCTTC	CATSRGGGALGPTVLGYTF
TRBV20-1	TRBJ2-7	few	TRBD1	TGCAGTGTGGGACAGGGAGACGAGCAGTACTTC	CSVGQGDEQYF
TRBV14	TRBJ2-7	NA	NA	TGTGCCAGCAGCCTCATGGGCGGCGACGAGCAGTACTTC	CASSLMGGDEQYF
TRBV29-1	TRBJ1-2	few	NA	TGCAGCGTTGAGTTTCAGGGGTTCTATGGCTACACCTTC	CSVEFQGFYGYTF
TRBV28	TRBJ2-1	NA	NA	TGTGCCAGCAGTTTGGCGGCGCGGGAGCAGTTCTTC	CASSLAAREQFF
TRBV7-2	TRBJ2-7	many	NA	TGTGCCAGCAGCTTAGAAGTCGGCGAGCAGTACTTC	CASSLEVGEQYF
TRBV20-1	TRBJ1-5	few	NA	TGCAGTGCTAGAGCCAGGCATAGCAATCAGCCCCAGCATTTT	CSARARHSNQPQHF
TRBV14	TRBJ2-1	few	NA	TGTGCCAGCAGCCCCGGGATATATGAGCAGTTCTTC	CASSPGIYEQFF
TRBV3-1	TRBJ1-2	NA	NA	TGTGCCAGCAGCCAAGGAAGTCGCTATGGCTACACCTTC	CASSQGSRYGYTF
TRBV4-1	TRBJ1-2	NA	NA	TGCGCCAGCAGCCAAGATCTCCCAGGGTATTATGGCTACACCTTC	CASSQDLPGYYGYTF
TRBV20-1	TRBJ2-7	few	TRBD2	TGCAGTGCTTTCCAAGCGGGAGGCTCCTACGAGCAGTACTTC	CSAFQAGGSYEQYF